This record looks at one T cell receptor (beta chain) sequence and its context. All of the donors resided in Nashville, Tennessee, and each was a Caucasian adult. This sample is drawn from a study of shared clonotypes between healthy human individuals. Trimming took 8 bases from V and 7 from J; bases not matched to a gene: 10. CDR1 MNHNS and CDR2 SASEGT come from the germline V gene. CDR3 length equals 14 residues. The repertoire was sequenced with immunoSEQ multiplex PCR; TCRdb's copy has only in-frame clones and lacks some. The sample shows approximately 620,000 clones, roughly 97% of them seen only once.

This clonotype originated in a young woman in good health. What was sequenced was naive CD4+ T cells sorted from blood. Stated subset: CD45RA+ positively selected. The V and J genes are TRBV6-1 and TRBJ2-4; TRBD1 matches at 8 bases. CDR3 amino acids: CASGMRTGWNIQYF. CDR3 nucleotide sequence: TGTGCCAGCGGGATGAGGACAGGGTGGAACATTCAGTACTTC.